Below, 28 T cell receptor beta chains from the same sample are listed, as sequenced in a study of T cell clusters in autoimmune cytopenias. Each sample's input was around 270 ng genomic DNA, roughly 40,000 genome equivalents. Multiplex touch-down PCR amplified TRB using TRB-A and TRB-B pools in one tube. With the multiplex PCR reads reprocessed, TCRdb shows one record per CDR3 protein and no DNA. In total, the table holds several thousand distinct CDR3 sequences. Sequenced sample: peripheral blood. Receptor source: a human donor with an autoimmune cytopenia or autoimmune hepatitis (not recorded which).

This chain connects TRBV28 to TRBJ1-4. The CDR3 length is 12 residues. The germline gives CDR1 MDHEN, CDR2 SYDVKM. The CDR3 reads CASSLLEEKLFF.

This chain links TRBV27 with TRBJ2-1. The CDR3 extends over 16 amino acids. CDR1 MNHEY and CDR2 SMNVEV come from the germline V gene (reference sequence). CDR3 sequence reads: CASSFSSAADYNEQFF.

The gene calls are TRBV18 and TRBJ2-6; there is no DNA to check the TCRdb D call of TRBD1. CDR1 and CDR2 (germline): KGHSH, LQKENI. CDR3 size: 23 residues. CDR3 region: CASSPRTDFKTGANISGANVLTF.

The V gene is TRBV12-3 or TRBV12-4, the J gene TRBJ2-1; TCRdb proposes TRBD2, but this gene call is untestable without DNA. The CDR3 is made up of 16 amino acids. CDR3 region: CASLPTWTSEYNEQFF.

The chain carries TRBV10-3 and TRBJ2-1. Germline values: CDR1 ENHRY, CDR2 SYGVKD. The CDR3 has 13 amino acids. The CDR3 protein is CATRGGSYNEQFF.

This clonotype is deemed medium-sized by its frequency. The rearrangement joins TRBV10-3 to TRBJ1-2; no DNA is available, so the TRBD1 call from TCRdb remains unchecked. Germline CDR1 reads ENHRY; CDR2 reads SYGVKD. The CDR3 has 13 residues. Here the CDR3 reads CATPDRVGYGYTF.

The V gene is TRBV12-3 or TRBV12-4, the J gene TRBJ1-5. The CDR3 loop spans 17 amino acids. CDR3 protein: CASSHIHGINRNQPQHF.

Its frequency marks this clonotype as medium-sized. V usage is TRBV12-3 or TRBV12-4 and J usage is TRBJ2-2; TCRdb calls TRBD2, which cannot be checked without DNA. The CDR3 is 14 residues long. CDR3 in amino acids: CASSLVGLTGELFF.

This clonotype ranks as medium-sized (0.01 to 0.1%) in terms of frequency. This chain uses TRBV29-1 with TRBJ2-2; TCRdb selects TRBD1, and the lack of DNA leaves this call unchecked. The CDR3 contains 14 residues. CDR1 is SQVTM and CDR2 is ANQGSEA in the germline V gene. The CDR3 here is CSVGGGSGTGELFF.

This chain joins TRBV6-5 and TRBJ2-6; without DNA, the TCRdb call of TRBD1 cannot be checked. The germline V gene has CDR1 MNHEY and CDR2 SVGAGI. The CDR3 consists of 17 residues. The CDR3 spells CASSYIRTGAGANVLTF.

This clonotype is labeled medium-sized based on frequency. The chain employs TRBV20-1 and TRBJ2-7. The germline V gene has CDR1 DFQATT and CDR2 SNEGSKA (reference sequence). The CDR3 is 12 residues long. The CDR3 reads CSALTPSYEQYF.

The chain is built from TRBV5-6 and TRBJ2-1; TCRdb's assignment of TRBD1 cannot be checked, as there is no DNA. Germline loops: CDR1 SGHDT, CDR2 YYEEEE. This CDR3 contains 17 residues. The CDR3 region is CASQKGVFVPTYNEQFF.

This clonotype is labeled medium-sized based on frequency. The CDR3 region is CSVVDGGTIYEQYF. The chain links TRBV29-1 to TRBJ2-7; TCRdb picks TRBD1, but there is no DNA to check that call. Germline assignment: CDR1 SQVTM and CDR2 ANQGSEA. The CDR3 extends over 14 amino acids.

This chain connects TRBV4-3 to TRBJ1-2; checking the TCRdb D call of TRBD1 is not possible without DNA. This CDR3 has 15 amino acids. CDR1 LGHNA and CDR2 YSLEER come from the germline V gene. The CDR3 here is CASSQEQTGIYGYTF.

According to its frequency, this clonotype is medium-sized (0.01 to 0.1%). This rearrangement joins TRBV27 to TRBJ2-7; with no DNA, the TCRdb D assignment of TRBD1 cannot be verified. The CDR3 is made up of 16 amino acids. Germline CDR1 MNHEY, CDR2 SMNVEV (reference sequence). The CDR3 protein is CASSLLPGLSSYEQYF.

This clonotype ranks as medium-sized (0.01 to 0.1%) in terms of frequency. The V and J genes are TRBV7-6 and TRBJ1-3; TCRdb designates TRBD1, a call that cannot be tested without DNA. CDR1 is SGHVS and CDR2 is FNYEAQ in the germline V gene. This CDR3 has 15 amino acids. The CDR3 sequence is CASSQGQGYGNTIYF.

The J gene is TRBJ2-1, the V gene TRBV6-5; TCRdb gives TRBD2 as the D gene, but with no DNA this cannot be confirmed. Germline V CDR1 and CDR2: MNHEY, SVGAGI. The CDR3 loop spans 18 amino acids. The CDR3 region is CASSLLAGGPSSYNEQFF.

According to its frequency, this clonotype is medium-sized. The CDR3 protein is CASSGQGQPQHF. The J gene is TRBJ1-5, the V gene TRBV27; without DNA, the TCRdb call of TRBD1 cannot be checked. Looked up from germline, CDR1 is MNHEY and CDR2 is SMNVEV (reference sequence). The CDR3 covers 12 residues.

CDR3: CASSVRLGDRAYNEQFF. The chain couples TRBV6-1 to TRBJ2-1; TCRdb outputs TRBD1, but without DNA this stays unchecked. Germline CDR1 is MNHNS and CDR2 is SASEGT. This CDR3 region has 17 residues.

The chain has TRBV29-1 and TRBJ2-7; TCRdb indicates TRBD2, and absent DNA this call remains unverified. The germline V gene has CDR1 SQVTM and CDR2 ANQGSEA. This CDR3 region has 15 residues. The CDR3 is CSAYQLAGGAYEQYF.

The chain has TRBV5-6 and TRBJ2-5; TCRdb's assignment of TRBD2 cannot be checked, as there is no DNA. CDR3 length equals 20 residues. Germline-derived CDR1 and CDR2 are SGHDT and YYEEEE. The CDR3: CASSTLLTGTSGALMETQYF.

Judged by frequency, this clonotype is medium-sized. V is TRBV12-3 or TRBV12-4 and J is TRBJ2-7; TCRdb gives TRBD1 as the D gene, but with no DNA this cannot be confirmed. The CDR3 is made up of 15 amino acids. CDR3: CASSLSQQGTGEQYF.

The chain is built from TRBV6-2 or TRBV6-3 and TRBJ2-1; TCRdb's D gene call, TRBD1, goes unchecked for lack of DNA. The CDR3 has 15 residues. The germline V gene has CDR1 MNHEY and CDR2 SVGEGT. The CDR3 protein is CASSYRTQSYNEQFF.

The CDR3 region is CATSDSNRGSTDTQYF. The chain employs TRBV24-1 and TRBJ2-3; the D gene TCRdb calls, TRBD1, cannot be checked with no DNA. Germline assignment: CDR1 KGHDR and CDR2 SFDVKD. The CDR3 spans 16 residues.

The V call is TRBV7-9, the J call TRBJ2-5; with no DNA, the TCRdb D assignment of TRBD1 cannot be verified. The CDR3 runs 16 residues. Germline CDR1 is SEHNR and CDR2 is FQNEAQ (reference sequence). The CDR3 loop is CASSLAPLITQETQYF.

This chain uses TRBV20-1 with TRBJ2-7; the D gene TCRdb calls, TRBD2, cannot be checked with no DNA. CDR3 length: 14 amino acids. Germline V gene data show CDR1 as DFQATT and CDR2 as SNEGSKA (reference sequence). The CDR3 here is CSASRLAGSYEQYF.

This rearrangement joins TRBV29-1 to TRBJ2-4; the D gene TCRdb calls, TRBD1, cannot be checked with no DNA. The CDR3 consists of 15 residues. Germline V gene data show CDR1 as SQVTM and CDR2 as ANQGSEA. CDR3 sequence: CSVEQTGLAKNIQYF.

The chain joins TRBV27 to TRBJ2-1; absent DNA, TCRdb's TRBD2 call cannot be checked. The CDR3 sequence is 14 residues long. The V gene's germline CDR1 is MNHEY and CDR2 SMNVEV (reference sequence). The CDR3 sequence: CASSPRGGGSEQFF.